This paragraph covers one T cell receptor (beta chain) sequence. Its antigen is undetermined. A much larger clone lies one base from this, so it may be a read error. One entry per CDR3 protein, called by TCRdb with MiXCR from the 5' RACE reads. The sample has 150,000 to 200,000 distinct CDR3 sequences, over 10% seen once; the top ten hold approximately 10%. The record originates from a study of CD8 T cells in ankylosing spondylitis. This CDR3 has 15 residues. Findings and caveats of the study: CD8+ by phenotype, disease-linked clones were relatively rare in peripheral blood. Previous work reported some of these motif variants in the synovial fluid and blood of reactive arthritis.

The gene calls are TRBV12-3 or TRBV12-4 and TRBJ2-5, with D possibly TRBD2 on 6 matching bases. This TCR derives from a female donor with ankylosing spondylitis or in good health (not recorded which). The sample taken for sequencing was blood, either unsorted or a sorted T cell fraction (not recorded which). The DNA of the CDR3 is TGTGTCAGCACCCCCGGGGGAACCAACCGAGAGACCCAGTACTTC. Translated: CVSTPGGTNRETQYF.